This is a list of T cell receptor beta chains from one sample in a study of blood T cell repertoires in COVID-19. Method: immunoSEQ multiplex PCR; TCRdb's copy keeps in-frame clones and lacks some. The sample contains hundreds of thousands of clones, about four fifths of which appear only once. The sequenced sample was peripheral blood. These receptor sequences come from a woman in her thirties or forties with active or convalescent COVID-19. The conserved cysteine and the conserved F or W are not part of the CDR3 here. A D gene is named only where the DNA matches it firmly.

v_gene	d_gene	j_gene	CDR3aa
TRBV11-2	TRBD2	TRBJ2-5	ASSLVGAGVGETQY
TRBV6-2/TRBV6-3	TRBD1	TRBJ2-3	ASSSGQGTDTQY
TRBV25-1	.	TRBJ1-1	ASRDRTRGSEAF
TRBV12-3/TRBV12-4	.	TRBJ1-4	ASRGGREEKLF
TRBV19	.	TRBJ1-1	ASSILIPHKQQGVNTEAF
TRBV6-5	.	TRBJ1-2	ASRQSRTTLYGYT
TRBV15	TRBD2	TRBJ2-5	ATSSAPGAGGHQETQY
TRBV14	TRBD1	TRBJ1-2	ASSQPGTANYGYT
TRBV30	.	TRBJ2-3	AWSGGEGTDTQY
TRBV3-1/TRBV3-2	.	TRBJ1-6	ASRPGIENSPLH
TRBV29-1	.	TRBJ1-2	SVGRQNYGYT
TRBV4-3	TRBD2	TRBJ2-1	ASSLAGGSVNEQF
TRBV6-5	.	TRBJ2-7	ASREGLNNEQY
TRBV18	TRBD1	TRBJ1-1	ASSLETGENTEAF
TRBV7-7	.	TRBJ2-3	ASSRVPVSTDTQY
TRBV2	TRBD1	TRBJ1-6	ASNRQGSNSPLH
TRBV19	.	TRBJ2-7	ASSIAPTYEQY
TRBV27	TRBD1	TRBJ1-5	ASKSGQVGLQPQH
TRBV6-5	.	TRBJ1-2	ASSYTGNYGYT
TRBV6-1	TRBD1	TRBJ1-2	ASSDSDRANYGYT
TRBV2	.	TRBJ1-2	ASSADRYYGYT
TRBV25-1	TRBD2	TRBJ2-5	ASSDSGWKTQY
TRBV6-6	TRBD2	TRBJ2-7	ASRVGGGSYEQY
TRBV4-3	.	TRBJ1-6	ASSHNEVVNSPLH
TRBV7-2	TRBD2	TRBJ2-2	ASSLGLAGNTGELF
TRBV9	.	TRBJ1-2	ASSPGQVNYGYT
TRBV6-7	.	TRBJ1-4	ASSEQGCNSNEKLF
TRBV10-3	TRBD1	TRBJ2-3	AISEGTGKGTDTQY
TRBV7-2	TRBD1	TRBJ1-5	ASSLDRGRYQPQH
TRBV5-1	TRBD1	TRBJ1-3	ASSFSDRAGGNTIY
TRBV5-4	.	TRBJ2-5	ASIKPHQETQY
TRBV2	TRBD2	TRBJ2-5	ASSPAGGKETQY
TRBV13	TRBD1	TRBJ2-3	ASSFQDRGLGDTQY
TRBV12-3/TRBV12-4	TRBD1	TRBJ1-2	ASKLGQGYGYT
TRBV7-2	.	TRBJ1-3	ASSLPGKSGNTIY
TRBV23-1	TRBD1	TRBJ1-1	ASSQSCRGQIWDTEAF
TRBV28	TRBD1	TRBJ1-5	ASSKGTGIQPQH
TRBV30	.	TRBJ2-7	ALNEFSYEQY
TRBV18	TRBD1	TRBJ2-7	ASSPLAGPGGYEQY
TRBV7-2	TRBD2	TRBJ2-1	ASSLAGLAGVRQF
TRBV2	.	TRBJ2-3	ASSVTDNPADTQY
TRBV10-3	.	TRBJ1-1	AISVGGAGTEAF
TRBV6-2/TRBV6-3	TRBD2	TRBJ2-5	ASSYPSGQETQY
TRBV5-1	TRBD2	TRBJ2-3	ASSLQGLAGSTDTQY
TRBV29-1	TRBD1	TRBJ1-1	SVPDRGLPEAF
TRBV2	.	TRBJ1-2	ASSEDRWAVDGYT
TRBV4-3	TRBD1	TRBJ1-3	ASSQAVDRAGNTIY
TRBV20-1	.	TRBJ2-5	SAREGGGQY